Below, 31 T cell receptor beta chains from the same sample are listed, as sequenced in a study of blood T cells in healthy people across ages. Primers used in a second PCR of about 7 to 12 cycles were a sample-barcoded 5' primer and a J-beta primer mix. MiXCR was run by TCRdb on the 5' RACE reads, yielding one entry per CDR3 protein. Of fewer than 900,000 distinct CDR3 sequences listed, 35% to 45% are singletons. The sample comprised blood. These receptors all stem from a woman in her sixties or seventies in good health.

The rearrangement joins TRBV11-2 to TRBJ2-1, with D perhaps TRBD2 (6 bases). CDR1 is SGHAT and CDR2 is FQNNGV in the germline V gene. This CDR3 has 19 residues. V was trimmed by 0 bases and J by 0 bases, leaving 18 bases between them. CDR3 protein: CASSLDWSSYGSSYNEQFF. CDR3 bases: TGTGCCAGCAGCTTAGATTGGTCTAGCTACGGGAGCTCCTACAATGAGCAGTTCTTC.

In regard to this clonotype: A clone one base away is much larger, so this may be a read error. The rearrangement uses TRBV29-1 and TRBJ2-1; D is undetermined. Near its end, the DNA agrees better with TRBJ2-7, so the J call may be wrong. The CDR3 sequence is 15 residues long. In germline, CDR1 is SQVTM, CDR2 ANQGSEA. The CDR3 coding sequence is TGCAGCGTTGAATCGGTTGTCAGACCCTACAATGAGCAGTACTTC. It translates to CSVESVVRPYNEQYF.

J is TRBJ1-5 and V is TRBV4-1; D is perhaps TRBD1 (5 bases). This CDR3 has 14 residues. V lost 4 bases and J lost 4, with 11 bases in between. From germline, CDR1 is MGHRA and CDR2 YSYEKL. CDR3 DNA: TGCGCCAGCAGCCTGGGGGACCTTAATCAGCCCCAGCATTTT. It encodes CASSLGDLNQPQHF.

The CDR3 spells CAISEVASGLFF. CDR3 coding DNA: TGTGCCATCAGTGAGGTAGCTAGCGGGTTGTTCTTC. The chain carries TRBV10-3 and TRBJ2-1; the match to TRBD2 covers 8 bases. CDR3 length: 12 residues. Trimming took 2 bases from V and 15 from J; bases not matched to a gene: 6. Germline V CDR1 and CDR2: ENHRY, SYGVKD.

This clonotype turned up a few times. This rearrangement joins TRBV6-2 or TRBV6-3 to TRBJ2-7; 14 bases align to TRBD2. CDR3 length equals 18 residues. The V and J ends lost 6 bases and 1 base, in that order; junction bases with no gene match: 11. From germline, CDR1 is MNHEY and CDR2 SVGEGT. CDR3 bases: TGTGCCAGCAGACATACCCCGGGACTAGCGGGAGAGTCCTACGAGCAGTACTTC. As protein: CASRHTPGLAGESYEQYF.

The chain employs TRBV3-1 and TRBJ1-5, with a possible D match to TRBD1 (5 bases). CDR3 length: 15 amino acids. The V end lost 1 base, the J end lost 4 bases, and 11 bases lay between the germline ends. The germline V gene encodes CDR1 LGHDT and CDR2 YNNKEL (reference sequence). CDR3 in amino acids: CASSQAGFGNQPQHF. The CDR3 coding sequence is TGTGCCAGCAGCCAAGCAGGGTTTGGTAATCAGCCCCAGCATTTT.

V usage is TRBV27 and J usage is TRBJ2-3, with D perhaps matching TRBD2 (6 bases). V was shortened by 6 bases and J by 2 bases, with 9 bases between the two germline ends. Per germline, CDR1 MNHEY and CDR2 SMNVEV (reference sequence). The CDR3 spans 13 residues. CDR3 sequence: CASRDYHTDTQYF. The CDR3 DNA reads TGTGCCAGCAGGGACTATCACACAGATACGCAGTATTTT.

The chain recombines TRBV20-1 with TRBJ2-3; 7 positions match TRBD1. The CDR3 has 14 amino acids. Looked up from germline, CDR1 is DFQATT and CDR2 is SNEGSKA (reference sequence). The junction had 4 bases not matched to a gene; V was cut back by 3 bases and J by 1 base. This chain's CDR3 is CSASSQGGTDTQYF. The CDR3 nucleotides are TGCAGTGCTAGTTCTCAGGGGGGCACAGATACGCAGTATTTT.

This clonotype has only a few counts. The chain employs TRBV7-9 and TRBJ1-4; D not certain. The CDR3 contains 13 residues. CDR1 and CDR2 from the germline V gene are SEHNR and FQNEAQ (reference sequence). Trimming stripped 5 bases from V and 8 bases from J, with 12 bases between. The CDR3 here is CASSRGFEEKLFF. Written as DNA, the CDR3 is TGTGCCAGCAGCAGAGGGTTTGAAGAAAAACTGTTTTTT.

This clonotype showed up just a few times. This could be a read error, since a much larger clone is one nucleotide away. DNA for the CDR3: TGTGCCAGCAGCTCAGGGCGGGCCGTGCATTCGGGTCTACCCCCCCACTTT. Protein product: CASSSGRAVHSGLPPHF. V gene TRBV9 combines with J gene TRBJ1-6; TRBD1 is a possible D gene (5 bases). Looked up from germline, CDR1 is SGDLS and CDR2 is YYNGEE. The CDR3 has 17 residues. Supplemented by reference TRBV9 and TRBJ1-6, the full variable domain reads DSGVTQTPKHLITATGQRVTLRCSPRSGDLSVYWYQQSLDQGLQFLIQYYNGEERAKGNILERFSAQQFPDLHSELNLSSLELGDSALYFCASSSGRAVHSGLPPHFGNGTRLTVT.

The rearrangement uses TRBV6-5 and TRBJ2-2, with D perhaps matching TRBD1 or TRBD2 (5 bases each). This CDR3 is 14 amino acids long. CDR1 and CDR2 (germline): MNHEY, SVGAGI. Between the trimmed V and J ends, which lost 6 bases and 6 bases, there was a span of 14 bases. The chain's CDR3 is CASSRDLMAGELFF. The CDR3, as DNA: TGTGCCAGCAGCCGGGACCTTATGGCCGGGGAGCTGTTTTTT.

V gene TRBV7-9 combines with J gene TRBJ1-2, with D tentatively TRBD1 (5 bases). The germline CDR1 and CDR2 sequences are SEHNR and FQNEAQ (reference sequence). Trimming took off 5 bases at V and 3 bases at J, with 10 bases between the two ends. The CDR3 sequence is 13 residues long. CDR3 amino acids: CASSPGTYYGYTF. The CDR3, as DNA: TGTGCCAGCAGCCCTGGGACGTACTATGGCTACACCTTC.

The gene calls are TRBV12-3 or TRBV12-4 and TRBJ1-1; D unresolved. With 0 bases removed from V and 6 bases from J, the gap between germline ends came to 11 bases. This CDR3 has 14 amino acids. The CDR3 region is CASSLAQVWAEAFF. Written as DNA, the CDR3 is TGTGCCAGCAGTTTAGCCCAGGTTTGGGCTGAAGCTTTCTTT.

The table lists this clonotype with many counts. The J gene is TRBJ2-7, the V gene TRBV20-1, with TRBD2 identical over 7 bases. Germline V lookup: CDR1 DFQATT, CDR2 SNEGSKA (reference sequence). Losses at the gene ends were 8 bases for V and 2 bases for J; bases not matched to a gene: 6. The CDR3 extends over 12 amino acids. For the CDR3, the DNA is TGCAGTCTGGGGGGGACTCCCTACGAGCAGTACTTC. It encodes CSLGGTPYEQYF.

The CDR3 DNA reads TGTGCCAGCAGCTTCAACGTCCAAGAGACCCAGTACTTC. Amino acids: CASSFNVQETQYF. The chain is built from TRBV11-3 and TRBJ2-5, with unresolved D. With 3 bases removed from V and 1 base from J, the gap between germline ends came to 6 bases. Germline CDR1 is SGHNT and CDR2 is YENEEA. This CDR3 comprises 13 residues.

This clonotype is a singleton in its sample. The chain links TRBV29-1 to TRBJ1-2; the match to TRBD1 covers 8 bases. Trimming at V came to 2 bases and at J to 7 bases, leaving 3 bases not matched to a gene. Germline CDR1 is SQVTM and CDR2 is ANQGSEA. CDR3 length equals 12 residues. CDR3 region: CSVEMTGAGYTF. In nucleotides, the CDR3 is TGCAGCGTTGAAATGACAGGGGCTGGCTACACCTTC. Using reference TRBV29-1 and TRBJ1-2 for the parts outside the CDR3, the full variable domain is SAVISQKPSRDICQRGTSLTIQCQVDSQVTMMFWYRQQPGQSLTLIATANQGSEATYESGFVIDKFPISRPNLTFSTLTVSNMSPEDSSIYLCSVEMTGAGYTFGSGTRLTVV.

For this clonotype: A junction end diverges from the germline sequence, so it may reflect a read error. The rearrangement links TRBV9 to TRBJ2-1, with 9 bases aligning to TRBD2. Germline V gene data show CDR1 as SGDLS and CDR2 as YYNGEE. This CDR3 has 16 residues. This CDR3 reads CACSVGAGGPYNEQFF. The CDR3 bases are TGTGCCTGCAGCGTAGGAGCGGGAGGCCCATACAATGAGCAGTTCTTC.

The table lists this clonotype with a few counts. The chain combines TRBV19 with TRBJ1-2; D unclear. Per the germline V gene, CDR1 is LNHDA and CDR2 is SQIVND (reference sequence). Trimming stripped 7 bases from V and 8 bases from J, with 17 bases between. CDR3 length: 13 residues. The CDR3 here is CASTSGEGGGYTF. The DNA of the CDR3 is TGTGCCAGTACCTCCGGTGAGGGCGGAGGCTACACCTTC.

The table lists this clonotype with a few counts. The chain combines TRBV3-1 with TRBJ2-5, with D uncertain. Per germline, CDR1 LGHDT and CDR2 YNNKEL (reference sequence). V was clipped by 1 base and J by 5 bases, with 11 bases between them. The CDR3 consists of 14 residues. CDR3 DNA sequence: TGTGCCAGCAGCCAAGTAACGGGTTTTGAGACCCAGTACTTC. Translation: CASSQVTGFETQYF.

In its sample, this clonotype was seen a few times. This chain links TRBV20-1 with TRBJ2-7; the D gene is possibly TRBD2 (5 bases). V was pared by 0 bases and J by 0 bases, with 15 bases between. Germline assignment: CDR1 DFQATT and CDR2 SNEGSKA (reference sequence). This CDR3 is built from 16 residues. CDR3 bases: TGCAGTGCTAGAGATAGCGAGAGAGGCGGCTCCTACGAGCAGTACTTC. Its translation: CSARDSERGGSYEQYF.

In this sample, this clonotype turned up a few times. The chain recombines TRBV2 with TRBJ2-1; D remains unclear. The CDR3 sequence is 16 residues long. The germline V gene has CDR1 SNHLY and CDR2 FYNNEI. The germline V and J ends were trimmed by 4 bases and 5 bases, with 18 bases remaining between them. CDR3 amino acids: CASSGAELTPDNEQFF. The CDR3 nucleotides are TGTGCCAGCAGTGGGGCCGAGTTAACACCCGACAATGAGCAGTTCTTC.

This chain joins TRBV28 and TRBJ2-1; weak D call: TRBD2 (6 bases). Between the trimmed V and J ends, which lost 6 bases and 8 bases, there was a span of 32 bases. Germline-derived CDR1 and CDR2 are MDHEN and SYDVKM. This CDR3 spans 19 amino acids. CDR3 sequence reads: CASRSLAPVWTTGGDEQFF. CDR3 DNA sequence: TGTGCCAGCAGATCATTGGCCCCCGTCTGGACTACCGGGGGTGATGAGCAGTTCTTC.

V usage is TRBV7-9 and J usage is TRBJ2-3; maybe TRBD2 (5 bases). Trimming took off 8 bases at V and 1 base at J, with 13 bases between the two ends. The CDR3 length is 14 residues. From germline, CDR1 is SEHNR and CDR2 FQNEAQ (reference sequence). CDR3 loop: CASVLPEGTDTQYF. In nucleotides, the CDR3 is TGTGCCAGCGTCCTACCGGAGGGCACAGATACGCAGTATTTT.

V and J are TRBV20-1 and TRBJ1-1; D gene unclear. CDR1 is DFQATT, CDR2 SNEGSKA, per germline (reference sequence). V dropped 6 bases and J dropped 1 base, with 12 bases sitting between them. This CDR3 has 13 residues. CDR3 loop: CSAPRAQNTEAFF. CDR3 bases: TGCAGTGCCCCGAGGGCCCAGAACACTGAAGCTTTCTTT.

The chain couples TRBV7-9 to TRBJ2-3; 8 nucleotides match TRBD2. Germline CDR1 is SEHNR and CDR2 is FQNEAQ (reference sequence). Trimming cost V 6 bases and J 2 bases; bases outside gene matches: 4. The CDR3 runs to 14 residues. For the CDR3, the DNA is TGTGCCAGCAGAAACGGGAGGGACACAGATACGCAGTATTTT. Encoded protein: CASRNGRDTDTQYF.

V and J are TRBV6-2 or TRBV6-3 and TRBJ2-3, with a possible D match to TRBD2 (7 bases). Trimming cost V 8 bases and J 8 bases, with 14 bases left between them. The CDR3 has 12 amino acids. In germline, CDR1 is MNHEY, CDR2 SVGEGT. The CDR3 region is CASGHRGGTQYF. The CDR3 bases are TGTGCCAGCGGGCATAGGGGGGGTACGCAGTATTTT.

This chain uses TRBV20-1 with TRBJ2-5, with TRBD2 matching over 8 bases. CDR3 length: 19 amino acids. V gave up 6 bases and J gave up 2 bases; unmatched junction bases: 23. CDR1 and CDR2 (germline): DFQATT, SNEGSKA (reference sequence). The CDR3 is CSAHTEGLDPFGWQETQYF. In DNA form, the CDR3 reads TGCAGTGCACATACGGAGGGACTAGATCCCTTCGGGTGGCAAGAGACCCAGTACTTC.

The gene calls are TRBV6-5 and TRBJ2-1, with 9 bases lining up with TRBD1. Germline loops: CDR1 MNHEY, CDR2 SVGAGI. The CDR3 length is 18 residues. V dropped 2 bases and J dropped 4; count of bases not matched to a gene: 12. Here the CDR3 reads CASSYGRTGAGKYNEQFF. Here the CDR3 DNA reads TGTGCCAGCAGTTACGGGAGGACAGGGGCCGGTAAATACAATGAGCAGTTCTTC.

The chain has TRBV6-1 and TRBJ2-7; 8 bases map to TRBD1. This CDR3 comprises 13 residues. Germline V lookup: CDR1 MNHNS, CDR2 SASEGT. The V gene end was trimmed by 10 bases and the J gene end by 0 bases; junction bases not matched to a gene: 5. CDR3 nucleotide sequence: TGTGCCACGACCGGGACAGGCTCCTACGAGCAGTACTTC. This translates into CATTGTGSYEQYF.

The chain couples TRBV12-3 or TRBV12-4 to TRBJ2-3; perhaps D is TRBD1 or TRBD2 (5 bases each). Trimming removed 3 bases from V and 1 base from J, with 8 bases in between. This CDR3 region has 14 residues. The CDR3 DNA reads as TGTGCCAGCAGTTTCGGGGCCCGCACAGATACGCAGTATTTT. It codes for CASSFGARTDTQYF.

The chain uses TRBV4-2 and TRBJ2-5; 7 nucleotides align to TRBD2. The CDR3 spans 14 residues. Germline V lookup: CDR1 LGHNA, CDR2 YNFKEQ. The V and J ends lost 4 bases and 4 bases, in that order; junction bases with no gene match: 6. CDR3 amino acids: CASSLGGNGETQYF. The DNA of the CDR3 is TGTGCCAGCAGCCTGGGGGGGAATGGAGAGACCCAGTACTTC.